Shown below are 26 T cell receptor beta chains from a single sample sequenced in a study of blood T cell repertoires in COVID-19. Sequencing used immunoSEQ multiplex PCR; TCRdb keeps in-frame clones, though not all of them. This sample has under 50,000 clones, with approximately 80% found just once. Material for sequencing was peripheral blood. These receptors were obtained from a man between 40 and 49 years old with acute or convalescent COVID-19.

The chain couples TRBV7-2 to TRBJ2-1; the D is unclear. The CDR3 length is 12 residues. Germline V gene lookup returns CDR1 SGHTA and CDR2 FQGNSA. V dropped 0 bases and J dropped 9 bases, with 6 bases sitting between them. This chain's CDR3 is CASSLATIEQFF. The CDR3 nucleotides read TGTGCCAGCAGCTTAGCGACAATTGAGCAGTTCTTC.

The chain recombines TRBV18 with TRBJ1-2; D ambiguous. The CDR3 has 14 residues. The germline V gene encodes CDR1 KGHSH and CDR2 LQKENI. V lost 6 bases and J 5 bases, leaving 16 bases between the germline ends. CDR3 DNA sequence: TGTGCCAGCTCCGCCGCCAGGTCCCCTTATGGCTACACCTTC. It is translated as CASSAARSPYGYTF. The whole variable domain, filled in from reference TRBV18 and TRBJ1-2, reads NAGVMQNPRHLVRRRGQEARLRCSPMKGHSHVYWYRQLPEEGLKFMVYLQKENIIDESGMPKERFSAEFPKEGPSILRIQQVVRGDSAAYFCASSAARSPYGYTFGSGTRLTVV.

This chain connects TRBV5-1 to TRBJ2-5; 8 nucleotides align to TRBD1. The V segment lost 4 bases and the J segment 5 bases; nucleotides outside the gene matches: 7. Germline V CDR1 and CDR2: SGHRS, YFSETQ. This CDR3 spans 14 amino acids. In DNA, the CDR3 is TGCGCCAGCAGCCAACCAGGGGGCTTGGAGACCCAGTACTTC. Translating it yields CASSQPGGLETQYF.

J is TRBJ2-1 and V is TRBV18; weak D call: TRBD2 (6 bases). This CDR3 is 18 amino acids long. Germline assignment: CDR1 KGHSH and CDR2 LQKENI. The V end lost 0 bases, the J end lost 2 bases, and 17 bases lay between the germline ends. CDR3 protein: CASSPPGLAGFTYNEQFF. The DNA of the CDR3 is TGTGCCAGCTCACCACCCGGTTTGGCGGGATTCACCTACAATGAGCAGTTCTTC.

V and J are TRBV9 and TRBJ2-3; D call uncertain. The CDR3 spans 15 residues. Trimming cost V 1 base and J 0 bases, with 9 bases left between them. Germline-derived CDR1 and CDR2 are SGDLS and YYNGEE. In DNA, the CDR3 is TGTGCCAGCAGCGTAATGGGCGACAGCACAGATACGCAGTATTTT. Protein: CASSVMGDSTDTQYF.

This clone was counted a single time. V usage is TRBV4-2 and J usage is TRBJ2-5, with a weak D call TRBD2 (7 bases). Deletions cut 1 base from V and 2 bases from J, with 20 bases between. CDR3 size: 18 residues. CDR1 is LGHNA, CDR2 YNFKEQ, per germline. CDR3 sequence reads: CASSQGGARGGSQETQYF. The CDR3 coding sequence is TGTGCCAGCAGCCAAGGGGGCGCGAGGGGGGGATCACAAGAGACCCAGTACTTC.

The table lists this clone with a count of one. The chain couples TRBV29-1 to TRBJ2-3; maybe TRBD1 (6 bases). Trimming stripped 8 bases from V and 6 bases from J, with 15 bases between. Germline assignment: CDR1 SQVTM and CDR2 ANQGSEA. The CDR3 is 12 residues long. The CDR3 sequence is CSTERGTDTQYF. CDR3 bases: TGCAGCACTGAGAGGGGGACGGATACGCAGTATTTT.

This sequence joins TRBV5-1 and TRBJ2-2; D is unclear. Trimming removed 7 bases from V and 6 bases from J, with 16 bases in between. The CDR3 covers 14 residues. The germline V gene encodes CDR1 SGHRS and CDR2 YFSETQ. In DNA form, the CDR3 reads TGCGCCAGCTATGACCGCGGTGTGGCCGGGGAGCTGTTTTTT. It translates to CASYDRGVAGELFF.

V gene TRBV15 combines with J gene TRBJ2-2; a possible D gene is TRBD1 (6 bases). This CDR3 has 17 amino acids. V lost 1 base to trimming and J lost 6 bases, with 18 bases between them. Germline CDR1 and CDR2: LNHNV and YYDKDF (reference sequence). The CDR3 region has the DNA TGTGCCACCAGCAGAGCCGGACAGCTCGGCGCCGCCGGGGAGCTGTTTTTT. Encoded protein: CATSRAGQLGAAGELFF.

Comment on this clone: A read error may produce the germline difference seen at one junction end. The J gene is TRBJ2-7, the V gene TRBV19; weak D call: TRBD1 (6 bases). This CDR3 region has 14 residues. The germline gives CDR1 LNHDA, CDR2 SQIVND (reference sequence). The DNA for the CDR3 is TGTGCCAGCAGTAACAGGGTGTTTTCCTACGAGCAGTACTTC. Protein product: CASSNRVFSYEQYF. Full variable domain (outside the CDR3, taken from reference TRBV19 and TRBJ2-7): DGGITQSPKYLFRKEGQNVTLSCEQNLNHDAMYWYRQDPGQGLRLIYYSQIVNDFQKGDIAEGYSVSREKKESFPLTVTSAQKNPTAFYLCASSNRVFSYEQYFGPGTRLTVT.

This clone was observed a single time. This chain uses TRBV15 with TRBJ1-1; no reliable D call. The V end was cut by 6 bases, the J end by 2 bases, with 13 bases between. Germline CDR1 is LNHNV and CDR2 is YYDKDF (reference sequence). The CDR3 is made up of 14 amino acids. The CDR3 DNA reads TGTGCCACCAGGGCGACAAGCGGTAACACTGAAGCTTTCTTT. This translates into CATRATSGNTEAFF. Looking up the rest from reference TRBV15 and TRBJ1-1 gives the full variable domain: DAMVIQNPRYQVTQFGKPVTLSCSQTLNHNVMYWYQQKSSQAPKLLFHYYDKDFNNEADTPDNFQSRRPNTSFCFLDIRSPGLGDTAMYLCATRATSGNTEAFFGQGTRLTVV.

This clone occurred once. The CDR3 bases are TGTGCCAGCAGCTTGGCAGTAGCGGGCAGGGGCAATGAGCAGTTCTTC. Amino acids: CASSLAVAGRGNEQFF. The chain employs TRBV5-8 and TRBJ2-1; TRBD2 might be the D (7 bases). The germline V gene has CDR1 SGHTS and CDR2 YDEGEE. Between the trimmed V and J ends, which lost 0 bases and 6 bases, there was a span of 16 bases. There are 16 residues in the CDR3.

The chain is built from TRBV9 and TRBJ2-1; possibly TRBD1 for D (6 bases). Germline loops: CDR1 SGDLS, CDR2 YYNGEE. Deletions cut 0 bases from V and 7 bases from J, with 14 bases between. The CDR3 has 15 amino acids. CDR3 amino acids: CASSVDGQPVNEQFF. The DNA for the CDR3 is TGTGCCAGCAGCGTAGACGGACAGCCCGTAAATGAGCAGTTCTTC.

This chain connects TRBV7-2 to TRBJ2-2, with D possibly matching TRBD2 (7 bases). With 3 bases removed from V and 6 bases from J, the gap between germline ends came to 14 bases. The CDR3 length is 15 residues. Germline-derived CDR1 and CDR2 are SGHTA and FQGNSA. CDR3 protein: CASSFGGLRAGELFF. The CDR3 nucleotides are TGTGCCAGCAGCTTCGGGGGGCTTAGGGCCGGGGAGCTGTTTTTT.

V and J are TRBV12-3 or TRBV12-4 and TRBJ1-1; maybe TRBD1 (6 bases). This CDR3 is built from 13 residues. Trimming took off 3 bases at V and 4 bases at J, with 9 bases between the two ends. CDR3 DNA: TGTGCCAGCAGTTTCTGGACAGCCACTGAAGCTTTCTTT. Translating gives CASSFWTATEAFF.

The CDR3 coding sequence is TGTGCCAGTAGTATAGGGGGCTCGGGGACCCAGTACTTC. As protein: CASSIGGSGTQYF. The chain links TRBV19 to TRBJ2-5; possibly TRBD1 for D (5 bases). This CDR3 comprises 13 residues. The germline V gene encodes CDR1 LNHDA and CDR2 SQIVND (reference sequence). Trimming stripped 1 base from V and 7 bases from J, with 10 bases between. Using reference TRBV19 and TRBJ2-5 for the parts outside the CDR3, the full variable domain is DGGITQSPKYLFRKEGQNVTLSCEQNLNHDAMYWYRQDPGQGLRLIYYSQIVNDFQKGDIAEGYSVSREKKESFPLTVTSAQKNPTAFYLCASSIGGSGTQYFGPGTRLLVL.

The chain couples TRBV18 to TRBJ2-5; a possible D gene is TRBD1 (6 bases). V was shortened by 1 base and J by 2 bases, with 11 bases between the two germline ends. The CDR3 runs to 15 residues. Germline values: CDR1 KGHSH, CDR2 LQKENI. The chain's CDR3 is CASSPQGRGQETQYF. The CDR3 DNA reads TGTGCCAGCTCACCACAGGGAAGGGGGCAAGAGACCCAGTACTTC.

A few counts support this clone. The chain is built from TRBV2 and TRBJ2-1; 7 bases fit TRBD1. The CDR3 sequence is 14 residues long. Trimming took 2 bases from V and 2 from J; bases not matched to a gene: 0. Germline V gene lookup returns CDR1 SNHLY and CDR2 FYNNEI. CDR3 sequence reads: CASSEQGAYNEQFF. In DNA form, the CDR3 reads TGTGCCAGCAGTGAACAGGGGGCCTACAATGAGCAGTTCTTC.

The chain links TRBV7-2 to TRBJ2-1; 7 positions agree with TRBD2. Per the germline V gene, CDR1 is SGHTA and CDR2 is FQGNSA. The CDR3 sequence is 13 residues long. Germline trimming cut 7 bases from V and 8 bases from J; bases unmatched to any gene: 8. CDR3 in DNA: TGTGCCAGCAACCGAGATAGCGGGTATGAGCAGTTCTTC. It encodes CASNRDSGYEQFF. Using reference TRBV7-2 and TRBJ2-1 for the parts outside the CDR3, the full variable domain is GAGVSQSPSNKVTEKGKDVELRCDPISGHTALYWYRQSLGQGLEFLIYFQGNSAPDKSGLPSDRFSAERTGGSVSTLTIQRTQQEDSAVYLCASNRDSGYEQFFGPGTRLTVL.

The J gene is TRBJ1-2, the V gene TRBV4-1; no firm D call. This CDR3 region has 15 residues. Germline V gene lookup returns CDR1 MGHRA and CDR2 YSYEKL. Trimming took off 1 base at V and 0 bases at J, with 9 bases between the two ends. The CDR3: CASSQVPLANYGYTF. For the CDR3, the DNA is TGCGCCAGCAGCCAAGTTCCCCTAGCTAACTATGGCTACACCTTC.

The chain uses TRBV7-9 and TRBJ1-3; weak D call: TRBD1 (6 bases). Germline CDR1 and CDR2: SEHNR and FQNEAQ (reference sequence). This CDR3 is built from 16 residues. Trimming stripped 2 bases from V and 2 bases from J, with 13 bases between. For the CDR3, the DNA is TGTGCCAGCAGCTTAATACAGGGTTCGGCTGGAAACACCATATATTTT. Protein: CASSLIQGSAGNTIYF.

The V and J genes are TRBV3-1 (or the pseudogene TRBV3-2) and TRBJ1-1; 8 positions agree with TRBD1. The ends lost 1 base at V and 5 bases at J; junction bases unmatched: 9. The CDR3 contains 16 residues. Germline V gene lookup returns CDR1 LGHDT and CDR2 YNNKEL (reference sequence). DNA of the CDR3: TGTGCCAGCAGCCAAGGGCGGGGCAGGGGGCAGACTGAAGCTTTCTTT. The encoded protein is CASSQGRGRGQTEAFF.

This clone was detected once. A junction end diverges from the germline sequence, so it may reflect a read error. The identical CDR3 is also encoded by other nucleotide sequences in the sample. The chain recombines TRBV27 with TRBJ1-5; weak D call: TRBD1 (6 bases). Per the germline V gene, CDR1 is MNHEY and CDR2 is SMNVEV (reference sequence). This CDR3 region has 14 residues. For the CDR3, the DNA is TGCGCCAGCCGCTTCAGACAGGATAATCAGCCCCAGCATTTT. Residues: CASRFRQDNQPQHF.

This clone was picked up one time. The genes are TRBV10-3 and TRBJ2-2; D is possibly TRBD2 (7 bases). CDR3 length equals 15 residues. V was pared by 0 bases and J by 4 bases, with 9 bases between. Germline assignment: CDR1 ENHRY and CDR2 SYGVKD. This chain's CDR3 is CAISESGGGTGELFF. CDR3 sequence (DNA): TGTGCCATCAGTGAGTCGGGAGGGGGCACCGGGGAGCTGTTTTTT.

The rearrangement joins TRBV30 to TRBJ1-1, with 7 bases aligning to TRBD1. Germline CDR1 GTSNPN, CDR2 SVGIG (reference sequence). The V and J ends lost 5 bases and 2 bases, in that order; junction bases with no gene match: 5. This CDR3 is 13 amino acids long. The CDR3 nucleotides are TGTGCCTGGTGCAGGACAGGAAACACTGAAGCTTTCTTT. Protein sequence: CAWCRTGNTEAFF.

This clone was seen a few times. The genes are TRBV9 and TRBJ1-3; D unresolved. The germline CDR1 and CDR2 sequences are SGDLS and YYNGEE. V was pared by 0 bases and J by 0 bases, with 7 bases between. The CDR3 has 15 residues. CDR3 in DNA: TGTGCCAGCAGCGTAGGGGCAGACTCTGGAAACACCATATATTTT. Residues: CASSVGADSGNTIYF.